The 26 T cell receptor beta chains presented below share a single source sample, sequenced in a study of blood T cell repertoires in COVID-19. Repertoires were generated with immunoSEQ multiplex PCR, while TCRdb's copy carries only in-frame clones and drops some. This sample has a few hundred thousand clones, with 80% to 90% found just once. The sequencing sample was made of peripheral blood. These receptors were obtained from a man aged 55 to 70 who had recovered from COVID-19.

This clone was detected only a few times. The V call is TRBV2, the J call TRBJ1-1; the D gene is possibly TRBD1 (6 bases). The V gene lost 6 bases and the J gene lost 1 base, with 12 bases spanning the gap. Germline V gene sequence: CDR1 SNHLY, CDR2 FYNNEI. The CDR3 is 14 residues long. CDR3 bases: TGTGCCAGCAGAAGTAGAGGGGGGAACACTGAAGCTTTCTTT. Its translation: CASRSRGGNTEAFF.

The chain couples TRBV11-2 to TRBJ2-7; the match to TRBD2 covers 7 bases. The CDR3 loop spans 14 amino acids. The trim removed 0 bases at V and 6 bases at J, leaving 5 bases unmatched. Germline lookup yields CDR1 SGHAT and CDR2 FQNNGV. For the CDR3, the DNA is TGTGCCAGCAGCTTAGATCCTGGGGGGGGCGAGCAGTACTTC. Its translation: CASSLDPGGGEQYF.

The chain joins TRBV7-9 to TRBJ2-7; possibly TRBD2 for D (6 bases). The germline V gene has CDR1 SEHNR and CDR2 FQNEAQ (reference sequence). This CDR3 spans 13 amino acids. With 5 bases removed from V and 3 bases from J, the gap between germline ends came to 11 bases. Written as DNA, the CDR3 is TGTGCCAGCAGCCTGGGAGGAGTCTACGAGCAGTACTTC. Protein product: CASSLGGVYEQYF.

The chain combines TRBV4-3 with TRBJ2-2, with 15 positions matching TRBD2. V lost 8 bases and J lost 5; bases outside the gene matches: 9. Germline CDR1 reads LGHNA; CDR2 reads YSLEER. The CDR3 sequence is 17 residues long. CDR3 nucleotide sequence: TGCGCCAGCGGTTGGACTAGCGGGGGGGCATATACCGGGGAGCTGTTTTTT. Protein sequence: CASGWTSGGAYTGELFF.

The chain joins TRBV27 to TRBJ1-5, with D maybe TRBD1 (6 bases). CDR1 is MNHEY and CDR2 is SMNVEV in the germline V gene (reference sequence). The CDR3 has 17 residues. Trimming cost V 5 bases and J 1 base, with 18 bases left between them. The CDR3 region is CASSPRLGRGSNQPQHF. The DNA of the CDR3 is TGTGCCAGCAGTCCGCGGTTGGGCAGGGGAAGCAATCAGCCCCAGCATTTT.

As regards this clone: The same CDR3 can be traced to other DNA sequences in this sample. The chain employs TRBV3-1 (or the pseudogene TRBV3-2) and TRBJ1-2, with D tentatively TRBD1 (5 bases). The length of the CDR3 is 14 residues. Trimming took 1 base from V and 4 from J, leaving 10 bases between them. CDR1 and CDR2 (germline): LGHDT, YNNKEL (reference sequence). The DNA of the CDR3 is TGTGCCAGCAGCCAAGCAGGGAGGGGCTATGGCTACACCTTC. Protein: CASSQAGRGYGYTF.

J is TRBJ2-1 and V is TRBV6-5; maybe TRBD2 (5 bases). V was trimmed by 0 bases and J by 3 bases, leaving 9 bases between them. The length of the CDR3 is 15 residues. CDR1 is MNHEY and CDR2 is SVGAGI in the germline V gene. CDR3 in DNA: TGTGCCAGCAGTTACTCTCGGGATTTCTACAATGAGCAGTTCTTC. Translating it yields CASSYSRDFYNEQFF.

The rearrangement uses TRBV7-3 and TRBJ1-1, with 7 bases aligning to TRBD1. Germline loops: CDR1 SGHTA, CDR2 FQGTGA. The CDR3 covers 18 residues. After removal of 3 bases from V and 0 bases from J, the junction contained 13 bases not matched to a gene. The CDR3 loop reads CASSFDIMGQKMNTEAFF. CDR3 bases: TGTGCCAGCAGCTTCGACATAATGGGACAGAAAATGAACACTGAAGCTTTCTTT.

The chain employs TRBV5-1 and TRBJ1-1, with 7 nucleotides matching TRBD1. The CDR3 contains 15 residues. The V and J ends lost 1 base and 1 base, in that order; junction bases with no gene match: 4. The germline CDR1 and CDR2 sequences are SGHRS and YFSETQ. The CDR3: CASSLLAGGNTEAFF. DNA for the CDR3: TGCGCCAGCAGCTTGTTGGCAGGGGGGAACACTGAAGCTTTCTTT.

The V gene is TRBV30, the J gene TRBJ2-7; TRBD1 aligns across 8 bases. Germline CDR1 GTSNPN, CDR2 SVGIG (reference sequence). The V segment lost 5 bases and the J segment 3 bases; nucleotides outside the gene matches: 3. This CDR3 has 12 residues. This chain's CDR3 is CAWGQGFYEQYF. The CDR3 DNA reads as TGTGCCTGGGGACAGGGATTCTACGAGCAGTACTTC.

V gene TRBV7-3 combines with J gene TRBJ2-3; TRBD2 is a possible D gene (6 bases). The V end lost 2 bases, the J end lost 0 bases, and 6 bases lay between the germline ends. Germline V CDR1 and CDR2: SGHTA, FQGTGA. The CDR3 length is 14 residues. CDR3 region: CASSLAGSTDTQYF. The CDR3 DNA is TGTGCCAGCAGCTTAGCGGGGAGCACAGATACGCAGTATTTT.

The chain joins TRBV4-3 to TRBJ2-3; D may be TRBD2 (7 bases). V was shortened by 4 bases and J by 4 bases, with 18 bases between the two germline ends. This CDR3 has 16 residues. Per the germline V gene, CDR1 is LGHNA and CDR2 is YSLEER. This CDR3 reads CASSRGGAVSADTQYF. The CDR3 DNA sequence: TGCGCCAGCAGCCGCGGGGGCGCCGTTTCTGCAGATACGCAGTATTTT.

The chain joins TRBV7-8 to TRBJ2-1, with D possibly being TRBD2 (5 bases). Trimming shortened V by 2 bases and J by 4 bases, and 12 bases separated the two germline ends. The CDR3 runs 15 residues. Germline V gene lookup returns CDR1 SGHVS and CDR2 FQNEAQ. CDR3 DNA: TGTGCCAGCAGCTTAACGGGAATTCTGTACAATGAGCAGTTCTTC. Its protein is CASSLTGILYNEQFF.

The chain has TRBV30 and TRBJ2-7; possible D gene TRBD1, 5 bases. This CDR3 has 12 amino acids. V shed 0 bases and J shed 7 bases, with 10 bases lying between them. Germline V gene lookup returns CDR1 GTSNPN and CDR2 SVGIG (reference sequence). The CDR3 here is CAWSVTQGEQYF. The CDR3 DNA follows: TGTGCCTGGAGTGTAACGCAGGGTGAGCAGTACTTC.

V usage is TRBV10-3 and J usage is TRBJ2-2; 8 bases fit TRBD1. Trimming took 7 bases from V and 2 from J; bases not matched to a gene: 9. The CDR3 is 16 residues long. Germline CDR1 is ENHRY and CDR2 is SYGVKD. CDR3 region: CAINLGQGDNTGELFF. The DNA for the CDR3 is TGTGCCATCAATTTAGGACAGGGAGATAACACCGGGGAGCTGTTTTTT.

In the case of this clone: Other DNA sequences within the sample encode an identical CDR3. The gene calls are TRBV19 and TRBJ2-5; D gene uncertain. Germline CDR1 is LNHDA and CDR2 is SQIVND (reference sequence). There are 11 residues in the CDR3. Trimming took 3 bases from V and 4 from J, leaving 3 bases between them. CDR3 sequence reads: CASSIRETQYF. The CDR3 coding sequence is TGTGCCAGTAGTATTCGAGAGACCCAGTACTTC.

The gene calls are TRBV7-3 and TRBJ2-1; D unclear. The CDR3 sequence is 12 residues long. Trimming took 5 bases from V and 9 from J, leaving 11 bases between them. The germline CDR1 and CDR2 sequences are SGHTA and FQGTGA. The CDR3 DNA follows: TGTGCCAGCAGCCCCGGAGATTCTGAGCAGTTCTTC. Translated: CASSPGDSEQFF.

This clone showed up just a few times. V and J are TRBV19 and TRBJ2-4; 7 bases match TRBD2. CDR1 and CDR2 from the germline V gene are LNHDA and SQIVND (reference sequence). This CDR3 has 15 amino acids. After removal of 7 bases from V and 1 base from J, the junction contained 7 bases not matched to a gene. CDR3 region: CASTAGEVAKNIQYF. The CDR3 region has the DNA TGTGCCAGTACCGCGGGGGAGGTCGCCAAAAACATTCAGTACTTC. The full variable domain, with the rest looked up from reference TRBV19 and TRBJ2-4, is DGGITQSPKYLFRKEGQNVTLSCEQNLNHDAMYWYRQDPGQGLRLIYYSQIVNDFQKGDIAEGYSVSREKKESFPLTVTSAQKNPTAFYLCASTAGEVAKNIQYFGAGTRLSVL.

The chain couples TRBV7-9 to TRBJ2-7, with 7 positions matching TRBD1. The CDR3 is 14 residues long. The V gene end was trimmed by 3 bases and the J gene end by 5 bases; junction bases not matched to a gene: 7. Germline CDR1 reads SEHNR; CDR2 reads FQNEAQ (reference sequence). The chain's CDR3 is CASSFSTGSHEQYF. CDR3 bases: TGTGCCAGCAGCTTCTCGACAGGGTCCCACGAGCAGTACTTC.

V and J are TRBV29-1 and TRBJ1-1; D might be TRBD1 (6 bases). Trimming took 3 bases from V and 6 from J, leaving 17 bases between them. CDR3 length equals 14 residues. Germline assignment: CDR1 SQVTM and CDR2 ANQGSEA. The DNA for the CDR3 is TGCAGCGTTGACCGGGACACAATGGGTGCTGAAGCTTTCTTT. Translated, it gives CSVDRDTMGAEAFF.

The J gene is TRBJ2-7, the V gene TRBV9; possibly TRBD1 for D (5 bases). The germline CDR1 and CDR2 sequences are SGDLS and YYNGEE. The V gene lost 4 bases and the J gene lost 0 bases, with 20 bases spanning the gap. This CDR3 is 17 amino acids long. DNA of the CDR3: TGTGCCAGCAGCCCCCAACCGACAGTCCTTTTCTCCTACGAGCAGTACTTC. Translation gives CASSPQPTVLFSYEQYF.

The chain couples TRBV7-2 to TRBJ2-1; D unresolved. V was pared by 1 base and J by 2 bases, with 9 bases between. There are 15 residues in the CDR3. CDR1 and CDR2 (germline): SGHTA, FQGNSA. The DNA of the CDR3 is TGTGCCAGCAGCTTAGGCCCTGAGACCTACAATGAGCAGTTCTTC. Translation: CASSLGPETYNEQFF.

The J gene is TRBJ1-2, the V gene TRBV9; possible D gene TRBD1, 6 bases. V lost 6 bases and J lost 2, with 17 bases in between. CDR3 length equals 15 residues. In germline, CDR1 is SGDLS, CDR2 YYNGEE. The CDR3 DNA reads TGTGCCAGCACCACCCTCCCAGGGGTAAACTATGGCTACACCTTC. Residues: CASTTLPGVNYGYTF. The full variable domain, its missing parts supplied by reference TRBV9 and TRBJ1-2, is DSGVTQTPKHLITATGQRVTLRCSPRSGDLSVYWYQQSLDQGLQFLIQYYNGEERAKGNILERFSAQQFPDLHSELNLSSLELGDSALYFCASTTLPGVNYGYTFGSGTRLTVV.

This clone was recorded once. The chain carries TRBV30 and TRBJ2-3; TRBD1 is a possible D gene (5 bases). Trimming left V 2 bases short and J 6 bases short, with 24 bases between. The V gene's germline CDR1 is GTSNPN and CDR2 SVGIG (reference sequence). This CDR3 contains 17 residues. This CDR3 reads CAWSPPSGQGKRDTQYF. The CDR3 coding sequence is TGTGCCTGGAGTCCCCCAAGTGGGCAGGGTAAGAGGGATACGCAGTATTTT.

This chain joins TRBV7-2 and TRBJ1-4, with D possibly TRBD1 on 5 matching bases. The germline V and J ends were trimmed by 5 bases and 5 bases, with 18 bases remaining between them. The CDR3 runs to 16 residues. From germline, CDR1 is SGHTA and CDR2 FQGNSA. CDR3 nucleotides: TGTGCCAGCAGCGGGGGGATGGGGGTGCAGAATGAAAAACTGTTTTTT. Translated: CASSGGMGVQNEKLFF.

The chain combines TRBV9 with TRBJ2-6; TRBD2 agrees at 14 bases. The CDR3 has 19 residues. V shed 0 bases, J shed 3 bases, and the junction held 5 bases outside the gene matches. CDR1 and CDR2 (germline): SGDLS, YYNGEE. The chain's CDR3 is CASSVEGLAGAVGANVLTF. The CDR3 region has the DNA TGTGCCAGCAGCGTAGAGGGACTAGCGGGAGCGGTTGGGGCCAACGTCCTGACTTTC.